This entry describes one TCR beta chain. This specimen comes from a study of control samples from healthy donors and cancer patients. Profiling relied on immunoSEQ multiplex PCR, and the TCRdb table lists in-frame clones only, not all of them. The sample has about 150,000 clones, around 96% seen once. CDR3 length: 18 residues. Germline assignment: CDR1 SGHDN and CDR2 FVKESK. V was cut by 4 bases and J by 0 bases, with 18 bases left in between. The sequenced sample was blood. V gene TRBV14 combines with J gene TRBJ1-4; TRBD1 might be the D (6 bases). This sequence was found in a middle-aged woman in good health. The DNA of the CDR3 is TGTGCCAGCAGCCGAGATTATTGGACAGCCTCAACTAATGAAAAACTGTTTTTT. Residues: CASSRDYWTASTNEKLFF. The entire variable domain, with the rest obtained from reference TRBV14 and TRBJ1-4, is as follows: EAGVTQFPSHSVIEKGQTVTLRCDPISGHDNLYWYRRVMGKEIKFLLHFVKESKQDESGMPNNRFLAERTGGTYSTLKVQPAELEDSGVYFCASSRDYWTASTNEKLFFGSGTQLSVL.